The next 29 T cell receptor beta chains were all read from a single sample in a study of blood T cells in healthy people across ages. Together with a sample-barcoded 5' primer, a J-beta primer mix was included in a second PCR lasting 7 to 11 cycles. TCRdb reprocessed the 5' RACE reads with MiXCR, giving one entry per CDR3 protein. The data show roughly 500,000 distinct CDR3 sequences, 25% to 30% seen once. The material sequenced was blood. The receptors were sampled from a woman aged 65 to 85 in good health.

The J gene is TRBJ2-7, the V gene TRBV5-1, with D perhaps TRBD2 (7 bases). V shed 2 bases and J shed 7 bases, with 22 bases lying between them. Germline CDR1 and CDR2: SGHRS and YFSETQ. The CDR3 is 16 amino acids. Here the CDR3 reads CASSFQVGGAFEEQYF. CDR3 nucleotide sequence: TGCGCCAGCAGCTTCCAGGTAGGGGGGGCCTTTGAGGAGCAGTACTTC.

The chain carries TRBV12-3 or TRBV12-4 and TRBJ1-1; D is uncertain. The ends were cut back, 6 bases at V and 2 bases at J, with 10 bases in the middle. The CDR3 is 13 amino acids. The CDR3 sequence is CASSSRANTEAFF. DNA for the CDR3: TGTGCCAGCAGCTCAAGAGCTAACACTGAAGCTTTCTTT.

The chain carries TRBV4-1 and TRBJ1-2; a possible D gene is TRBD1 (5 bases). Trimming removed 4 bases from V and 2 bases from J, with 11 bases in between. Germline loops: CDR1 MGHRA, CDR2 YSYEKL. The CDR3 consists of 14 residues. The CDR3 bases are TGCGCCAGCAGCCTGACACAGGCGAACTATGGCTACACCTTC. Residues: CASSLTQANYGYTF.

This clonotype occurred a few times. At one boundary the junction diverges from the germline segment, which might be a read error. CDR3 nucleotides: TGCAGCTTGCGGACGAACCTGAACACTGAGGCTTTCTTT. Encoded protein: CSLRTNLNTEAFF. The rearrangement joins TRBV29-1 to TRBJ1-1, with D unresolved. The CDR3 totals 13 residues. Germline CDR1 SQVTM, CDR2 ANQGSEA.

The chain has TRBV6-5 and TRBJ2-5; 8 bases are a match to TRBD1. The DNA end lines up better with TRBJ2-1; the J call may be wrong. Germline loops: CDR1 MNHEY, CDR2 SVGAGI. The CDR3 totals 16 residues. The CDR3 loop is CASSYSDRGAYNEQFF. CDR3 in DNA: TGTGCCAGCAGTTACTCTGACAGGGGCGCTTACAATGAGCAGTTCTTC.

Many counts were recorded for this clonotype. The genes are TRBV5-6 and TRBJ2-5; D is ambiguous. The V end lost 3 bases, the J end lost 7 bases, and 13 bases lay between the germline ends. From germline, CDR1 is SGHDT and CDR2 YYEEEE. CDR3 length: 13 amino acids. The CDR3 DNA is TGTGCCAGCAGCTCGGTGAGAGGACGGACCCAGTACTTC. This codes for CASSSVRGRTQYF.

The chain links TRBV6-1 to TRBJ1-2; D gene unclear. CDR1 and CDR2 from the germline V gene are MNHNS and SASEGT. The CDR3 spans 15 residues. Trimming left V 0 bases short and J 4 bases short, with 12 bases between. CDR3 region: CASSEAARGGYGYTF. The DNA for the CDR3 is TGTGCCAGCAGTGAAGCCGCCCGGGGAGGCTATGGCTACACCTTC.

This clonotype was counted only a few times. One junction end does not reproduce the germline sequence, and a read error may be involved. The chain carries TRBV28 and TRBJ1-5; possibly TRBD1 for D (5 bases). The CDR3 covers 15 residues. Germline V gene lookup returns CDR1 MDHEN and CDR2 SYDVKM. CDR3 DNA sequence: TGTGCCGGCAGTTTACCGGGACCTAGCAATCAGCCCCAGCATTTT. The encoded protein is CAGSLPGPSNQPQHF.

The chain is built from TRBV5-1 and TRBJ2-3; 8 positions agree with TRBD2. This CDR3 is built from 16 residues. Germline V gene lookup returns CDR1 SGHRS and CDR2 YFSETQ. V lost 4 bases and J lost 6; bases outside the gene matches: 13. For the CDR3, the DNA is TGCGCCAGCAGCCCCGGACTAGCTTCCCGGGGCGATACGCAGTATTTT. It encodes CASSPGLASRGDTQYF. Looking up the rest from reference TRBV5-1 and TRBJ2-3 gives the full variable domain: KAGVTQTPRYLIKTRGQQVTLSCSPISGHRSVSWYQQTPGQGLQFLFEYFSETQRNKGNFPGRFSGRQFSNSRSEMNVSTLELGDSALYLCASSPGLASRGDTQYFGPGTRLTVL.

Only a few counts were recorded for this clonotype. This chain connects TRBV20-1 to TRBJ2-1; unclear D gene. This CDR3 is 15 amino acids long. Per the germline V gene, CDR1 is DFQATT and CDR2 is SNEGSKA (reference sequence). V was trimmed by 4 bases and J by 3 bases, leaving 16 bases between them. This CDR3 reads CSANLPRQHYNEQFF. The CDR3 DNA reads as TGCAGTGCTAATCTTCCCAGGCAACACTACAATGAGCAGTTCTTC.

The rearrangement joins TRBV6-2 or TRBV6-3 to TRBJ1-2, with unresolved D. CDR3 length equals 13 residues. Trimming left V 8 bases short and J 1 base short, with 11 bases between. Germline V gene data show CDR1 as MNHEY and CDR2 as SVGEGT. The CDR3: CASLPEHNYGYTF. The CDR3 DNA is TGTGCCAGCCTTCCGGAACATAACTATGGCTACACCTTC.

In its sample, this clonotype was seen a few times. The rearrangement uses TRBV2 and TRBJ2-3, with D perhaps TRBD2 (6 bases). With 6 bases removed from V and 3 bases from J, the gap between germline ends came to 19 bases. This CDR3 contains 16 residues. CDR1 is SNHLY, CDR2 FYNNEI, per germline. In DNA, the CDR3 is TGTGCCAGCAGCCGGGACTTCGGAGGTGGTACAGATACGCAGTATTTT. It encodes CASSRDFGGGTDTQYF. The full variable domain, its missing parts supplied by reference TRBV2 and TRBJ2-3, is EPEVTQTPSHQVTQMGQEVILRCVPISNHLYFYWYRQILGQKVEFLVSFYNNEISEKSEIFDDQFSVERPDGSNFTLKIRSTKLEDSAMYFCASSRDFGGGTDTQYFGPGTRLTVL.

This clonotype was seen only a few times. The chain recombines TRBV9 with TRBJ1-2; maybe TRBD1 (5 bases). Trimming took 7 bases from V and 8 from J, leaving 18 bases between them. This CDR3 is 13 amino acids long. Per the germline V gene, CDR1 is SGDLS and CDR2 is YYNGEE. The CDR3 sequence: CASGGGGVEGYTF. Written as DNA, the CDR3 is TGTGCCAGCGGGGGTGGAGGGGTCGAAGGCTACACCTTC.

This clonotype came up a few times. The CDR3 protein is CASSLSGQIPGELFF. DNA of the CDR3: TGTGCCAGCAGTTTATCAGGACAAATCCCTGGGGAGCTGTTTTTT. The rearrangement uses TRBV12-3 or TRBV12-4 and TRBJ2-2; D possibly corresponds to TRBD1 (5 bases). V dropped 2 bases and J dropped 8 bases, with 15 bases sitting between them. The CDR3 has 15 residues.

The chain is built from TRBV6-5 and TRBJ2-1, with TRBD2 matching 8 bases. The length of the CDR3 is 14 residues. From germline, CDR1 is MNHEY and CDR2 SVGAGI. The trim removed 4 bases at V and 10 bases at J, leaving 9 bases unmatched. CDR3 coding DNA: TGTGCCAGCAGTTTGCGGGAGGAAGGATTAGAGCAGTTCTTC. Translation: CASSLREEGLEQFF.

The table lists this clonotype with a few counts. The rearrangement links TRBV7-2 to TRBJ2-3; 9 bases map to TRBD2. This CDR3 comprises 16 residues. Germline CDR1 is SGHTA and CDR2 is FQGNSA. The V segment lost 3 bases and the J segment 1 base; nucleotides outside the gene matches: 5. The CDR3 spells CASSFWRGGRTDTQYF. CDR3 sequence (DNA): TGTGCCAGCAGCTTTTGGCGGGGGGGCCGCACAGATACGCAGTATTTT.

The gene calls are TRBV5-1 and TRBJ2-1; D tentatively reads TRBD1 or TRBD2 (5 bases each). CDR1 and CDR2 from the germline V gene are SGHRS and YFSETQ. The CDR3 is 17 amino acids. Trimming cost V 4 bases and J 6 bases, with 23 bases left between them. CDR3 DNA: TGCGCCAGCAGCCAGACCTCACCCGCGCTGAGGGGCAATGAGCAGTTCTTC. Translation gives CASSQTSPALRGNEQFF.

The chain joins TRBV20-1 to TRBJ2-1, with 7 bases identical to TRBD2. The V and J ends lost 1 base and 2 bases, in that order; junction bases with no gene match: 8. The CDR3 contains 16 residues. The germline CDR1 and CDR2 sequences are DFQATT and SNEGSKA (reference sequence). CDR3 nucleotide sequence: TGCAGTGCTAGAGCGGGTGGGGGGGAGACCTACAATGAGCAGTTCTTC. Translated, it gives CSARAGGGETYNEQFF.

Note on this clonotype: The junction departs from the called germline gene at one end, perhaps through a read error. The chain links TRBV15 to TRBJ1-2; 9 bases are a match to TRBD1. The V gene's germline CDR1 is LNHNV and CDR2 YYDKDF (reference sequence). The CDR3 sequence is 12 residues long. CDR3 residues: CATSRDPGTGIF. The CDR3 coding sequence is TGTGCCACCAGCAGAGATCCTGGGACAGGGATCTTC.

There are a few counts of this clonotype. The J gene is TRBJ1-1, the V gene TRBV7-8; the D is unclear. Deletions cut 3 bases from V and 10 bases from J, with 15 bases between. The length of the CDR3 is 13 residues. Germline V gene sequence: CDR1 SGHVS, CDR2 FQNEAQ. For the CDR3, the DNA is TGTGCCAGCAGCTTCACTCTCGGCGGGGTAGCTTTCTTT. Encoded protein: CASSFTLGGVAFF. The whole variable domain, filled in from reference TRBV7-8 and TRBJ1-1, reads GAGVSQSPRYKVAKRGQDVALRCDPISGHVSLFWYQQALGQGPEFLTYFQNEAQLDKSGLPSDRFFAERPEGSVSTLKIQRTQQEDSAVYLCASSFTLGGVAFFGQGTRLTVV.

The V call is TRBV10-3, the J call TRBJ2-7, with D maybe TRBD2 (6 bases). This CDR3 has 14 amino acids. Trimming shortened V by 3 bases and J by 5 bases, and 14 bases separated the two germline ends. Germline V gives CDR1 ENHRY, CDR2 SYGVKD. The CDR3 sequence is CAISDEGRTHEQYF. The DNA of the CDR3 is TGTGCCATCAGTGACGAAGGGAGGACCCACGAGCAGTACTTC.

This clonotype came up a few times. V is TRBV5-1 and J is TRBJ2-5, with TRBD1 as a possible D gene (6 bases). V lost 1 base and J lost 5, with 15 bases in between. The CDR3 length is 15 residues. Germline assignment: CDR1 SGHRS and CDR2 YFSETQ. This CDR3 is CASSLTGSNVETQYF. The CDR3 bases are TGCGCCAGCAGCTTGACAGGGTCGAATGTCGAGACCCAGTACTTC.

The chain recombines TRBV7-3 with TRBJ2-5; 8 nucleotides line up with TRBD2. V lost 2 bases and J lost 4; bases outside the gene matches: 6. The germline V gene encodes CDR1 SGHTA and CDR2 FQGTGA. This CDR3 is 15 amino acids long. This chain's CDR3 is CASSLQGLAGETQYF. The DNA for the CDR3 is TGTGCCAGCAGCTTACAAGGACTAGCAGGAGAGACCCAGTACTTC.

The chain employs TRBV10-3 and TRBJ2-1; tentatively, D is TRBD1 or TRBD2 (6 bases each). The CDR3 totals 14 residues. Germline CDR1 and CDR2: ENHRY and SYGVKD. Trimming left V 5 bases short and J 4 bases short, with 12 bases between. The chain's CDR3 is CAISMGGLYNEQFF. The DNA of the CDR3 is TGTGCCATCAGTATGGGGGGCTTATACAATGAGCAGTTCTTC.

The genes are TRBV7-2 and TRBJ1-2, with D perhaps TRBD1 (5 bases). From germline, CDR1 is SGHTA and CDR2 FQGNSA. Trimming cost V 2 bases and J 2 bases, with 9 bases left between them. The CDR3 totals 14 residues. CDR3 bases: TGTGCCAGCAGCTTAACCTCAGGGAACTATGGCTACACCTTC. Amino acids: CASSLTSGNYGYTF.

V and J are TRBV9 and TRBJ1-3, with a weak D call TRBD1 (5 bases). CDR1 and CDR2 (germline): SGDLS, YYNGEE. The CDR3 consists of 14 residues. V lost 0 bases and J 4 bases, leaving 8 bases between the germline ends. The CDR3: CASSVETGGNTIYF. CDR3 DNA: TGTGCCAGCAGCGTAGAAACAGGCGGAAACACCATATATTTT.

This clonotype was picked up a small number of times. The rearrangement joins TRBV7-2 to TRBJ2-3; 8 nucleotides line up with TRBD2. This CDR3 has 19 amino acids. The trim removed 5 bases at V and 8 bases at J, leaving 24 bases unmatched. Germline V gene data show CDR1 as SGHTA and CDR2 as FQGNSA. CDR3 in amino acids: CASSRSGVGGGSPLGTQYF. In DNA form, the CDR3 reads TGTGCCAGCAGCCGATCGGGGGTGGGCGGGGGGTCCCCGCTCGGTACGCAGTATTTT.

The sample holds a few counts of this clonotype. The CDR3 DNA reads TGCAGTGCTAGTGCCGGGACAGGCAGCTATAGCAATCAGCCCCAGCATTTT. Translated, it gives CSASAGTGSYSNQPQHF. V usage is TRBV20-1 and J usage is TRBJ1-5; 8 bases align to TRBD1. The CDR3 totals 17 residues. Germline V gene sequence: CDR1 DFQATT, CDR2 SNEGSKA (reference sequence). V dropped 3 bases and J dropped 0; count of bases not matched to a gene: 10.

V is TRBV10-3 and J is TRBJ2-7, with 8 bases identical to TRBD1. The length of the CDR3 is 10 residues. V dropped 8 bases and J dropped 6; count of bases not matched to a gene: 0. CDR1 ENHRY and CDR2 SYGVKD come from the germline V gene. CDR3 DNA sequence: TGTGCCATCGGACAGGGCGAGCAGTACTTC. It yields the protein CAIGQGEQYF.